This T cell receptor (beta chain) was documented in a study of blood T cell repertoires in COVID-19. On the study more broadly: Samples came from the United States, Italy and Spain, spanning acute and convalescent COVID-19.

V lost 3 bases to trimming and J lost 2 bases; unmatched junction nucleotides: 7. The CDR3 runs 17 residues. Germline CDR1 reads ENHRY; CDR2 reads SYGVKD. Per the authors' pipeline: Amplification from reference gene primers served as the basis for estimated nucleated cell counts. Clones were sequenced by immunoSEQ multiplex PCR, and TCRdb holds only the in-frame ones, with some missing. D and trimming were read from the DNA, whereas the V and J calls and clone size are those reported in that table. The table records roughly 250,000 clones, 80% to 85% of them present only once. The V and J genes are TRBV10-3 and TRBJ1-5; TRBD1 matches 10 bases. The sequenced material came from peripheral blood. The sequence derives from a man aged 45-65 years with active or convalescent COVID-19. CDR3 in amino acids: CAISEGDRGGGNQPQHF. DNA of the CDR3: TGTGCCATCAGTGAAGGGGACAGGGGTGGTGGCAATCAGCCCCAGCATTTT.